This entry lists 15 T cell receptor beta chains sequenced from one sample in a study of T cell responses to AZD1222 COVID-19 vaccine. This table comes from immunoSEQ multiplex PCR, and its TCRdb copy is limited to in-frame clones, with some not included. This table has about 180,000 clones, 70% to 90% appearing once. The source was peripheral blood, collected on day 0 of AZD1222 vaccination. All receptors derive from an adult in good health.

V usage is TRBV10-3 and J usage is TRBJ1-2; no firm D call. The length of the CDR3 is 13 residues. Trimming stripped 2 bases from V and 3 bases from J, with 7 bases between. Germline V gives CDR1 ENHRY, CDR2 SYGVKD. DNA for the CDR3: TGTGCCATCAGTGAGGCAGGAGACTATGGCTACACCTTC. Translation: CAISEAGDYGYTF.

The chain recombines TRBV11-2 with TRBJ2-3; D possibly corresponds to TRBD2 (5 bases). In germline, CDR1 is SGHAT, CDR2 FQNNGV. The CDR3 totals 15 residues. The germline V and J ends were trimmed by 5 bases and 2 bases, with 14 bases remaining between them. Written as DNA, the CDR3 is TGTGCCAGCAGCGAGGGCCGCTCCCTCACAGATACGCAGTATTTT. Translation: CASSEGRSLTDTQYF. Using reference TRBV11-2 and TRBJ2-3 for the parts outside the CDR3, the full variable domain is EAGVAQSPRYKIIEKRQSVAFWCNPISGHATLYWYQQILGQGPKLLIQFQNNGVVDDSQLPKDRFSAERLKGVDSTLKIQPAKLEDSAVYLCASSEGRSLTDTQYFGPGTRLTVL.

V gene TRBV9 combines with J gene TRBJ2-7, with D hard to call. Germline lookup yields CDR1 SGDLS and CDR2 YYNGEE. Trimming removed 1 base from V and 7 bases from J, with 12 bases in between. CDR3 length: 13 residues. The chain's CDR3 is CASSVRLASEQYF. The CDR3 bases are TGTGCCAGCAGCGTACGACTGGCCTCTGAGCAGTACTTC.

V is TRBV4-2 and J is TRBJ1-5; D gene ambiguous. The CDR3 loop spans 13 amino acids. V lost 0 bases and J lost 5, with 5 bases in between. Per the germline V gene, CDR1 is LGHNA and CDR2 is YNFKEQ. The CDR3 DNA follows: TGTGCCAGCAGCCAAGATAGGTATCAGCCCCAGCATTTT. Translation: CASSQDRYQPQHF.

V gene TRBV10-3 combines with J gene TRBJ1-2, with TRBD1 as a possible D gene (6 bases). The CDR3 contains 15 residues. Trimming cost V 10 bases and J 6 bases, with 24 bases left between them. Germline CDR1 and CDR2: ENHRY and SYGVKD. In DNA, the CDR3 is TGTGCCACCAGACCTTTAGGGGGTAAGCACGATGGCTACACCTTC. Its protein is CATRPLGGKHDGYTF.

The chain has TRBV6-6 and TRBJ2-1; D is ambiguous. Trimming shortened V by 2 bases and J by 2 bases, and 7 bases separated the two germline ends. Germline values: CDR1 MNHNY, CDR2 SVGAGI (reference sequence). The CDR3 extends over 14 amino acids. DNA for the CDR3: TGTGCCAGCAGTTACGTGAATACCTACAATGAGCAGTTCTTC. Residues: CASSYVNTYNEQFF.

The sample holds one count of this clone. The chain joins TRBV10-3 to TRBJ2-7; D is unclear. CDR1 ENHRY and CDR2 SYGVKD come from the germline V gene. This CDR3 comprises 16 residues. Trimming cost V 0 bases and J 1 base, with 13 bases left between them. In DNA form, the CDR3 reads TGTGCCATCAGTGAGTCGCCCGCTGACCGATCCTACGAGCAGTACTTC. It is translated as CAISESPADRSYEQYF.

The V and J genes are TRBV5-1 and TRBJ1-2; no firm D call. V lost 1 base, J lost 6 bases, and 7 bases lay in between. Germline V gives CDR1 SGHRS, CDR2 YFSETQ. The CDR3 covers 12 residues. CDR3 nucleotides: TGCGCCAGCAGCTTGAATGGGGATGGCTACACCTTC. Translating it yields CASSLNGDGYTF. Supplemented by reference TRBV5-1 and TRBJ1-2, the full variable domain reads KAGVTQTPRYLIKTRGQQVTLSCSPISGHRSVSWYQQTPGQGLQFLFEYFSETQRNKGNFPGRFSGRQFSNSRSEMNVSTLELGDSALYLCASSLNGDGYTFGSGTRLTVV.

CDR3 nucleotides: TGTGCCAGCAGCCAAGTCGACGTGCATATCTCTGGAAACACCATATATTTT. As protein: CASSQVDVHISGNTIYF. V is TRBV14 and J is TRBJ1-3; D unclear. V gave up 1 base and J gave up 0 bases, with 13 bases separating them. From germline, CDR1 is SGHDN and CDR2 FVKESK. The CDR3 has 17 amino acids.

The J gene is TRBJ1-6, the V gene TRBV2; no firm D call. V was trimmed by 8 bases and J by 8 bases, leaving 10 bases between them. The CDR3 sequence is 12 residues long. Germline V gene lookup returns CDR1 SNHLY and CDR2 FYNNEI. CDR3 protein: CASGRVDSPLHF. The CDR3 DNA is TGTGCCAGCGGAAGGGTGGATTCACCCCTCCACTTT.

This clone appeared a few times. The chain carries TRBV6-4 and TRBJ2-5, with D perhaps matching TRBD1 (5 bases). The V gene lost 4 bases and the J gene lost 4 bases, with 10 bases spanning the gap. The CDR3 runs to 13 residues. The germline CDR1 and CDR2 sequences are MRHNA and SNTAGT. CDR3 sequence reads: CASSGSRGETQYF. The DNA of the CDR3 is TGTGCCAGCAGTGGCTCTAGGGGAGAGACCCAGTACTTC.

The rearrangement links TRBV5-1 to TRBJ2-1; 8 nucleotides match TRBD2. The germline V gene encodes CDR1 SGHRS and CDR2 YFSETQ. Trimming removed 0 bases from V and 4 bases from J; junction bases left unmatched: 21. The CDR3 sequence is 21 residues long. The CDR3, as DNA: TGCGCCAGCAGCTTGGGGCTGTTAGAGCGGGGGACTTCCGGTCCTTACAATGAGCAGTTCTTC. Amino acids: CASSLGLLERGTSGPYNEQFF.

V usage is TRBV2 and J usage is TRBJ2-7; TRBD2 matches at 15 bases. Germline values: CDR1 SNHLY, CDR2 FYNNEI. The CDR3 runs to 18 residues. V dropped 1 base and J dropped 2; count of bases not matched to a gene: 6. The CDR3 coding sequence is TGTGCCAGCAGTGAAGGGACTAGCGGGGGGGCCTGGACCTACGAGCAGTACTTC. As protein: CASSEGTSGGAWTYEQYF.

This clone was found once. This chain joins TRBV30 and TRBJ1-4; D call uncertain. V was trimmed by 1 base and J by 11 bases, leaving 11 bases between them. The CDR3 loop spans 12 amino acids. The germline CDR1 and CDR2 sequences are GTSNPN and SVGIG (reference sequence). CDR3 residues: CAWSGGSPKLFF. In DNA, the CDR3 is TGTGCCTGGAGTGGGGGTTCCCCGAAACTGTTTTTT.

The genes are TRBV10-1 and TRBJ2-6, with 10 bases identical to TRBD1. Losses at the gene ends were 6 bases for V and 2 bases for J; bases not matched to a gene: 4. CDR1 WNHNN and CDR2 SYGVQD come from the germline V gene (reference sequence). CDR3 length: 16 amino acids. In DNA form, the CDR3 reads TGCGCCAGCAGCGACGGGACAGGGGCTGGGGCCAACGTCCTGACTTTC. Its translation is CASSDGTGAGANVLTF.